These 27 T cell receptor beta chains share one sample of origin, sequenced in a study of CD8 T cells in ankylosing spondylitis. TCRdb re-called the 5' RACE reads with MiXCR, one entry per CDR3 protein. The sample has about 27,000 distinct CDR3 sequences, over 6.5% seen once. What was sequenced was blood. Receptors were obtained from a male donor with ankylosing spondylitis or in good health (not recorded which).

This clonotype was observed a few times. The rearrangement uses TRBV7-2 and TRBJ2-5; tentatively, D is TRBD2 (5 bases). Trimming removed 5 bases at V and 1 base at J, with 17 bases between. There are 16 residues in the CDR3. Per germline, CDR1 SGHTA and CDR2 FQGNSA. The CDR3 DNA is TGTGCCAGCAGCCTTGGCCCCGCCCGGGGCCAAGAGACCCAGTACTTC. Its protein is CASSLGPARGQETQYF.

The chain has TRBV7-3 and TRBJ2-1, with TRBD2 identical over 8 bases. V lost 2 bases and J lost 6; bases outside the gene matches: 6. The CDR3 runs 15 residues. Germline assignment: CDR1 SGHTA and CDR2 FQGTGA. The CDR3 loop reads CASSLGTSPLNEQFF. The CDR3 nucleotides read TGTGCCAGCAGCTTAGGGACTAGTCCTCTCAATGAGCAGTTCTTC.

This clonotype appeared a few times. The chain links TRBV7-3 to TRBJ2-3; D unclear. In germline, CDR1 is SGHTA, CDR2 FQGTGA. This CDR3 has 14 amino acids. V was shortened by 0 bases and J by 6 bases, with 10 bases between the two germline ends. As DNA, the CDR3 is TGTGCCAGCAGCTTAACAGGGCGGATGGATACGCAGTATTTT. It codes for CASSLTGRMDTQYF.

This clonotype came up a few times. The chain uses TRBV12-3 or TRBV12-4 and TRBJ1-4; a possible D gene is TRBD1 (5 bases). Between the trimmed V and J ends, which lost 6 bases and 5 bases, there was a span of 19 bases. The CDR3 covers 16 residues. Here the CDR3 reads CASRSGGRGGNEKLFF. DNA for the CDR3: TGTGCCAGCAGGTCTGGGGGACGGGGTGGAAATGAAAAACTGTTTTTT.

This clonotype was detected many times. This rearrangement joins TRBV12-3 or TRBV12-4 to TRBJ2-3; D not resolved. The germline V and J ends were trimmed by 4 bases and 3 bases, with 17 bases remaining between them. The CDR3 has 16 amino acids. The CDR3 protein is CASSSWTPHGTDTQYF. CDR3 nucleotides: TGTGCCAGCAGTTCTTGGACCCCCCACGGGACAGATACGCAGTATTTT.

J is TRBJ2-1 and V is TRBV29-1; 11 positions match TRBD2. CDR3 length: 13 amino acids. The junction had 0 bases not matched to a gene; V was cut back by 6 bases and J by 2 bases. Germline V gene data show CDR1 as SQVTM and CDR2 as ANQGSEA. This CDR3 reads CSVGLAAYNEQFF. As DNA, the CDR3 is TGCAGCGTGGGACTAGCGGCCTACAATGAGCAGTTCTTC.

V gene TRBV20-1 combines with J gene TRBJ2-1; the match to TRBD2 covers 14 bases. Germline V CDR1 and CDR2: DFQATT, SNEGSKA (reference sequence). The CDR3 loop spans 15 amino acids. Losses at the gene ends were 6 bases for V and 9 bases for J; bases not matched to a gene: 10. The CDR3 reads CSATGTSGRVGEQFF. Here the CDR3 DNA reads TGCAGTGCCACCGGGACTAGCGGGAGAGTAGGTGAGCAGTTCTTC.

This clonotype was detected many times. The chain joins TRBV12-3 or TRBV12-4 to TRBJ2-1; D may be TRBD2 (5 bases). V lost 6 bases, J lost 3 bases, and 15 bases lay in between. There are 15 residues in the CDR3. The CDR3 DNA sequence: TGTGCCAGCAGCAAGACCCTCCGGGGCTACAATGAGCAGTTCTTC. Translation: CASSKTLRGYNEQFF.

This clonotype has a count of ten or more. The V call is TRBV7-2, the J call TRBJ2-3, with D unclear. Trimming shortened V by 1 base and J by 5 bases, and 4 bases separated the two germline ends. Germline assignment: CDR1 SGHTA and CDR2 FQGNSA. This CDR3 is 12 amino acids long. The CDR3 loop is CASSLGIDTQYF. CDR3 in DNA: TGTGCCAGCAGCTTAGGAATAGATACGCAGTATTTT.

In this sample, this clonotype turned up many times. J is TRBJ2-7 and V is TRBV4-3, with TRBD2 matching 10 bases. The trim removed 0 bases at V and 5 bases at J, leaving 7 bases unmatched. The germline gives CDR1 LGHNA, CDR2 YSLEER. This CDR3 is 16 amino acids long. CDR3 amino acids: CASSQESGRAVDEQYF. As DNA, the CDR3 is TGCGCCAGCAGCCAAGAAAGCGGGAGGGCCGTGGACGAGCAGTACTTC.

Ten or more counts support this clonotype. The rearrangement joins TRBV27 to TRBJ2-2; D call uncertain. V dropped 3 bases and J dropped 6 bases, with 5 bases sitting between them. This CDR3 region has 12 residues. The germline V gene has CDR1 MNHEY and CDR2 SMNVEV (reference sequence). CDR3 sequence reads: CASSFGAGELFF. The CDR3 DNA reads as TGTGCCAGCAGTTTTGGGGCCGGGGAGCTGTTTTTT.

This clonotype was recorded a few times. The chain is built from TRBV15 and TRBJ2-1; D might be TRBD1 (6 bases). Between the trimmed V and J ends, which lost 6 bases and 6 bases, there was a span of 15 bases. Germline lookup yields CDR1 LNHNV and CDR2 YYDKDF (reference sequence). CDR3 length: 14 amino acids. This CDR3 is CATRPGQGPNEQFF. CDR3 coding DNA: TGTGCCACCAGACCGGGACAAGGGCCCAATGAGCAGTTCTTC.

This clonotype was observed a handful of times. The CDR3 loop is CASSPRGGGTYEQYF. The CDR3 DNA follows: TGCGCCAGCAGCCCCCGCGGAGGGGGGACTTACGAGCAGTACTTC. The rearrangement joins TRBV5-1 to TRBJ2-7; either TRBD1 or TRBD2 may supply D (6 bases each). The CDR3 is made up of 15 amino acids. Trimming stripped 4 bases from V and 4 bases from J, with 18 bases between. Germline V gene data show CDR1 as SGHRS and CDR2 as YFSETQ.

The chain carries TRBV29-1 and TRBJ2-3, with D perhaps matching TRBD1 or TRBD2 (5 bases each). CDR3 length: 13 residues. Germline V CDR1 and CDR2: SQVTM, ANQGSEA. V gave up 4 bases and J gave up 4 bases, with 12 bases separating them. The CDR3 here is CSVGGRAADTQYF. Written as DNA, the CDR3 is TGCAGCGTTGGGGGACGGGCGGCAGATACGCAGTATTTT.

This sequence joins TRBV15 and TRBJ2-1; 12 bases match TRBD2. V was pared by 3 bases and J by 7 bases, with 7 bases of the junction left unmatched. This CDR3 comprises 16 residues. Germline-derived CDR1 and CDR2 are LNHNV and YYDKDF (reference sequence). The CDR3 coding sequence is TGTGCCACCAGCAGTGGACTAGCGGGGCTTAGGAATGAGCAGTTCTTC. Translating it yields CATSSGLAGLRNEQFF. The full variable domain, completed using reference TRBV15 and TRBJ2-1, is DAMVIQNPRYQVTQFGKPVTLSCSQTLNHNVMYWYQQKSSQAPKLLFHYYDKDFNNEADTPDNFQSRRPNTSFCFLDIRSPGLGDTAMYLCATSSGLAGLRNEQFFGPGTRLTVL.

This clonotype was counted only a few times. This rearrangement joins TRBV7-6 to TRBJ2-3, with 10 bases matching TRBD2. The J segment lost 0 bases and the V segment lost 4 bases, leaving 1 base of the junction unmatched. CDR3 length equals 15 residues. The germline CDR1 and CDR2 sequences are SGHVS and FNYEAQ. The CDR3 DNA is TGTGCCAGCAGCTGGACTAGCGGTAGCACAGATACGCAGTATTTT. This gives the protein CASSWTSGSTDTQYF.

This clonotype occurred many times. V is TRBV29-1 and J is TRBJ2-5, with D possibly TRBD2 on 6 matching bases. V was pared by 0 bases and J by 5 bases, with 16 bases between. Germline V gives CDR1 SQVTM, CDR2 ANQGSEA. CDR3 length equals 15 residues. For the CDR3, the DNA is TGCAGCGTTGAAGACCGGAAAGCGGGCTACGAGACCCAGTACTTC. Protein: CSVEDRKAGYETQYF.

The J gene is TRBJ2-1, the V gene TRBV24-1; 8 bases agree with TRBD1. Germline lookup yields CDR1 KGHDR and CDR2 SFDVKD. The ends lost 1 base at V and 6 bases at J; junction bases unmatched: 10. This CDR3 contains 17 residues. CDR3 sequence reads: CATSDFRDRGIINEQFF. The CDR3 DNA reads TGTGCCACCAGTGATTTCCGAGACAGGGGTATAATCAATGAGCAGTTCTTC.

The chain recombines TRBV14 with TRBJ2-2; a possible D gene is TRBD2 (6 bases). Trimming cost V 4 bases and J 1 base, with 7 bases left between them. The CDR3 is 14 residues long. Germline V gene data show CDR1 as SGHDN and CDR2 as FVKESK. The CDR3 bases are TGTGCCAGCAGCCCCGGGGGGAACACCGGGGAGCTGTTTTTT. Translated: CASSPGGNTGELFF.

In its sample, this clonotype was seen a few times. This chain uses TRBV20-1 with TRBJ2-1; D remains ambiguous. CDR1 and CDR2 (germline): DFQATT, SNEGSKA (reference sequence). The CDR3 is 13 residues long. V lost 6 bases and J 2 bases, leaving 11 bases between the germline ends. The DNA of the CDR3 is TGCAGTGCGTTGGGAAAACCCTACAATGAGCAGTTCTTC. Its protein is CSALGKPYNEQFF.

This clonotype was seen more than once but under ten times. This sequence joins TRBV3-1 and TRBJ2-1; TRBD1 is a possible D gene (6 bases). CDR3 length equals 12 residues. V shed 4 bases and J shed 9 bases, with 10 bases lying between them. CDR1 is LGHDT and CDR2 is YNNKEL in the germline V gene (reference sequence). The CDR3 spells CASSLGTTEQFF. The DNA for the CDR3 is TGTGCCAGCAGCCTTGGGACAACTGAGCAGTTCTTC.

This clonotype was counted a few times. The genes are TRBV27 and TRBJ2-3, with a weak D call TRBD2 (5 bases). Per the germline V gene, CDR1 is MNHEY and CDR2 is SMNVEV (reference sequence). V gave up 6 bases and J gave up 2 bases, with 9 bases separating them. This CDR3 spans 13 amino acids. DNA of the CDR3: TGTGCCAGCAGGTGGACTGACACAGATACGCAGTATTTT. It translates to CASRWTDTDTQYF.

The chain employs TRBV4-1 and TRBJ2-2; 10 bases fit TRBD2. This CDR3 is built from 16 residues. Germline V gives CDR1 MGHRA, CDR2 YSYEKL. After removal of 2 bases from V and 7 bases from J, the junction contained 7 bases not matched to a gene. In nucleotides, the CDR3 is TGCGCCAGCAGCCAAACACTAGCGGGAACGATCGGGGAGCTGTTTTTT. This sequence encodes CASSQTLAGTIGELFF.

This clonotype was picked up many times. V and J are TRBV7-7 and TRBJ1-3; D is unclear. V was cut by 1 base and J by 8 bases, with 9 bases left in between. The CDR3 has 13 residues. Germline V gives CDR1 SSHAT, CDR2 FNYEAQ (reference sequence). The CDR3 region has the DNA TGTGCCAGCAGCTTAGGGGTCGGCGACACCATATATTTT. Protein sequence: CASSLGVGDTIYF.

The V gene is TRBV20-1, the J gene TRBJ2-7; TRBD1 agrees at 10 bases. Looked up from germline, CDR1 is DFQATT and CDR2 is SNEGSKA (reference sequence). Trimming at V came to 3 bases and at J to 3 bases, leaving 2 bases not matched to a gene. This CDR3 is 13 amino acids long. The CDR3 loop is CSASRDRGYEQYF. CDR3 in DNA: TGCAGTGCTAGTCGGGACAGGGGCTACGAGCAGTACTTC.

This clonotype showed up just a few times. The CDR3: CASSERSPTSGGVFF. Written as DNA, the CDR3 is TGTGCCAGCAGCGAACGCAGCCCTACTAGCGGGGGGGTGTTCTTC. V is TRBV11-2 and J is TRBJ2-1, with 13 bases identical to TRBD2. The CDR3 loop spans 15 amino acids. Germline CDR1 SGHAT, CDR2 FQNNGV. Trimming took 5 bases from V and 15 from J; bases not matched to a gene: 13. Drawing the rest from reference TRBV11-2 and TRBJ2-1, the complete variable domain is EAGVAQSPRYKIIEKRQSVAFWCNPISGHATLYWYQQILGQGPKLLIQFQNNGVVDDSQLPKDRFSAERLKGVDSTLKIQPAKLEDSAVYLCASSERSPTSGGVFFGPGTRLTVL.

The V and J genes are TRBV7-9 and TRBJ2-3; 10 bases line up with TRBD2. With 2 bases clipped from V and 3 bases from J, the junction kept 2 bases outside the gene matches. This CDR3 is built from 15 residues. Germline loops: CDR1 SEHNR, CDR2 FQNEAQ (reference sequence). The CDR3 spells CASSLPSGGTDTQYF. The DNA for the CDR3 is TGTGCCAGCAGCTTACCTAGCGGGGGAACAGATACGCAGTATTTT.